Sequencing of this TCR beta chain was carried out in a study of cytomegalovirus exposure and HLA in healthy donors. This CDR3 has 15 amino acids. The V gene lost 0 bases and the J gene lost 2 bases, with 11 bases spanning the gap. Germline CDR1 is KGHSH and CDR2 is LQKENI. The PCR ran on 60 Vbeta and 13 Jbeta primers. Sequencing used immunoSEQ multiplex PCR; TCRdb keeps in-frame clones, though not all of them. This table holds just over 200,000 clones, approximately 85% found once. In nominal health when sampled, donors likely had unrecorded immune exposures nonetheless. The sequence was collected from a woman aged 35 to 49 in good health and CMV-seronegative. The sequencing sample was made of PBMCs. The chain links TRBV18 to TRBJ2-7; a weak D match, TRBD2 (5 bases). This CDR3 is CASSPPDSYPYEQYF. CDR3 sequence (DNA): TGTGCCAGCTCACCACCGGACTCCTACCCCTACGAGCAGTACTTC.